Listed here are 29 T cell receptor beta chains from one sample, sequenced in a study of T cells in Graves' hyperthyroidism and ophthalmopathy. There were TCR beta CDR3 regions amplified from RNA transcripts. Initially, a first-round RT-PCR of the TCR CDR3 employed the HTBI primer set. Using its own MiXCR run on the multiplex PCR reads, TCRdb lists one record per CDR3 protein. This sample has a few hundred thousand distinct CDR3 sequences, with around 50% found just once. Sequencing used peripheral blood or thyroid tissue (not recorded which). These receptor sequences come from an adult woman with Graves' disease, either hyperthyroidism or ophthalmopathy (not recorded which).

The chain joins TRBV5-1 to TRBJ1-1; 7 positions agree with TRBD1. V trimming: 3 bases; J trimming: 7 bases; junction bases outside the gene matches: 9. The CDR3 has 14 amino acids. Per germline, CDR1 SGHRS and CDR2 YFSETQ. CDR3 amino acids: CASSYRQGTSEAFF. The CDR3 DNA is TGCGCCAGCAGCTACCGACAGGGAACTAGTGAAGCTTTCTTT.

With respect to this clonotype: A much larger clone lies one base from this, so it may be a read error. The V gene is TRBV10-3, the J gene TRBJ2-7; TRBD2 agrees at 7 bases. Germline values: CDR1 ENHRY, CDR2 SYGVKD. This CDR3 region has 14 residues. J lost 6 bases, V lost 5 bases, and 10 bases had no gene match. CDR3 bases: TGTGCCATCAGTTCCGGGAGGCCCGCCACCGAGCAGTACTTC. This translates into CAISSGRPATEQYF.

Ten or more counts support this clonotype. V is TRBV19 and J is TRBJ1-6; possibly TRBD1 for D (5 bases). Germline V CDR1 and CDR2: LNHDA, SQIVND (reference sequence). V shed 4 bases and J shed 0 bases, with 10 bases lying between them. CDR3 length: 16 amino acids. The chain's CDR3 is CASSTDSSSYNSPLHF. The CDR3 nucleotides are TGTGCCAGTAGTACCGACAGCAGCTCCTATAATTCACCCCTCCACTTT.

This clonotype was counted between two and nine times. This sequence joins TRBV4-1 and TRBJ2-7, with 8 bases fitting TRBD2. The germline V gene encodes CDR1 MGHRA and CDR2 YSYEKL. The CDR3 is 15 residues long. J gave up 0 bases and V 4 bases, and 5 bases lay outside the gene matches. In DNA, the CDR3 is TGCGCCAGCAGCCTGGACCTAGCGGGCTCCTACGAGCAGTACTTC. It codes for CASSLDLAGSYEQYF.

Concerning this clonotype itself: This may be a read error: a much more frequent sequence differs by one nucleotide. V is TRBV10-3 and J is TRBJ2-2, with a weak D call TRBD1 (5 bases). Trimming pared 6 bases from V and 2 bases from J, leaving 10 bases between. The CDR3 is 14 amino acids. Germline values: CDR1 ENHRY, CDR2 SYGVKD. CDR3 coding DNA: TGTGCCATCAGCCAACAGGCCAACACCGGGGAGCTGTTTTTT. It codes for CAISQQANTGELFF.

The V call is TRBV9, the J call TRBJ2-7; D unclear. This CDR3 comprises 12 residues. V was trimmed by 4 bases and J by 7 bases, leaving 12 bases between them. The germline V gene has CDR1 SGDLS and CDR2 YYNGEE. The DNA for the CDR3 is TGTGCCAGCAGCTTAGCAGCGTCAGAGCAGTACTTC. Protein product: CASSLAASEQYF.

This clonotype was seen only a few times. This chain's CDR3 is CATSDGRLNQPQHF. CDR3 coding DNA: TGTGCCACCAGTGACGGACGCCTCAATCAGCCCCAGCATTTT. The chain joins TRBV24-1 to TRBJ1-5; D remains unclear. This CDR3 comprises 14 residues. V was clipped by 4 bases and J by 3 bases, with 9 bases between them. Germline-derived CDR1 and CDR2 are KGHDR and SFDVKD.

For the CDR3, the DNA is TGTGCCAGCAGCCCGGGGACGGTTCGAGTTAATACGCAGTATTTT. As protein: CASSPGTVRVNTQYF. The chain joins TRBV25-1 to TRBJ2-3, with D perhaps assigned TRBD1 or TRBD2 (5 bases each). The CDR3 runs 15 residues. Germline CDR1 and CDR2: MGHDK and SYGVNS. Trimming cost V 6 bases and J 7 bases, with 20 bases left between them.

The chain recombines TRBV20-1 with TRBJ2-1; 8 bases match TRBD2. CDR1 is DFQATT, CDR2 SNEGSKA, per germline (reference sequence). This CDR3 region has 15 residues. The trim removed 0 bases at V and 6 bases at J, leaving 7 bases unmatched. For the CDR3, the DNA is TGCAGTGCTAGAGATGGTAGCGGGATCACCAATGAGCAGTTCTTC. This translates into CSARDGSGITNEQFF.

This rearrangement joins TRBV2 to TRBJ1-5; D gene uncertain. Germline V lookup: CDR1 SNHLY, CDR2 FYNNEI. CDR3 length: 12 residues. V dropped 6 bases and J dropped 12 bases, with 15 bases sitting between them. The CDR3 nucleotides are TGTGCCAGCAGGGGCGGGAGCGCTTTCCAGCATTTT. Its protein product is CASRGGSAFQHF. Full variable domain (rest looked up from reference TRBV2 and TRBJ1-5): EPEVTQTPSHQVTQMGQEVILRCVPISNHLYFYWYRQILGQKVEFLVSFYNNEISEKSEIFDDQFSVERPDGSNFTLKIRSTKLEDSAMYFCASRGGSAFQHFGDGTRLSIL.

The chain couples TRBV29-1 to TRBJ2-7; D is ambiguous. V was clipped by 0 bases and J by 1 base, with 10 bases between them. Germline V gene sequence: CDR1 SQVTM, CDR2 ANQGSEA. The CDR3 loop spans 14 amino acids. CDR3 DNA: TGCAGCGTTGAAGAGGGGAATTGGTCCTACGAGCAGTACTTC. The encoded protein is CSVEEGNWSYEQYF.

This clonotype was found a few times. The V gene is TRBV6-1, the J gene TRBJ2-7; 10 bases are a match to TRBD1. CDR3 length equals 18 residues. Per the germline V gene, CDR1 is MNHNS and CDR2 is SASEGT. The V and J ends lost 2 bases and 2 bases, in that order; junction bases with no gene match: 12. This chain's CDR3 is CASSENRNRDRGTYEQYF. Written as DNA, the CDR3 is TGTGCCAGCAGTGAAAATCGTAACCGGGACAGGGGCACCTACGAGCAGTACTTC.

The chain combines TRBV11-2 with TRBJ2-2, with 9 positions matching TRBD2. Germline V lookup: CDR1 SGHAT, CDR2 FQNNGV. V dropped 5 bases and J dropped 3; count of bases not matched to a gene: 19. The CDR3 is made up of 20 amino acids. The CDR3 bases are TGTGCCAGCAGCCGACCTTTCGGCGGGAGGGGGGTGGTGGACACCGGGGAGCTGTTTTTT. Translation: CASSRPFGGRGVVDTGELFF. Combining the CDR3 with reference TRBV11-2 and TRBJ2-2 gives the whole variable domain EAGVAQSPRYKIIEKRQSVAFWCNPISGHATLYWYQQILGQGPKLLIQFQNNGVVDDSQLPKDRFSAERLKGVDSTLKIQPAKLEDSAVYLCASSRPFGGRGVVDTGELFFGEGSRLTVL.

A note on this clonotype: One end of the junction varies from germline; a read error may be responsible. The chain employs TRBV7-2 and TRBJ2-5; D might be TRBD2 (7 bases). The CDR3 loop spans 16 amino acids. Germline values: CDR1 SGHTA, CDR2 FQGNSA. CDR3 loop: CASSARTGRGQETQYF. CDR3 DNA sequence: TGCGCCAGCAGCGCCCGAACAGGGAGGGGACAAGAGACCCAGTACTTC.

There are many counts of this clonotype. The rearrangement links TRBV6-5 to TRBJ1-1; D gene uncertain. Germline assignment: CDR1 MNHEY and CDR2 SVGAGI. There are 14 residues in the CDR3. V was pared by 4 bases and J by 4 bases, with 13 bases between. For the CDR3, the DNA is TGTGCCAGCAGTTTTTCGAGGGTAGGCACTGAAGCTTTCTTT. Its translation is CASSFSRVGTEAFF.

This clonotype was detected ten times or more. This sequence joins TRBV2 and TRBJ1-5, with TRBD1 as a possible D gene (5 bases). V lost 8 bases, J lost 4 bases, and 18 bases lay in between. Germline CDR1 SNHLY, CDR2 FYNNEI. The CDR3 is 15 amino acids. The CDR3 DNA reads as TGTGCCAGCGCCTCACTCCCGGGGGAGAATCAGCCCCAGCATTTT. Translation gives CASASLPGENQPQHF.

This clonotype was recorded at least ten times. The genes are TRBV5-1 and TRBJ1-5; D may be TRBD1 (6 bases). Per germline, CDR1 SGHRS and CDR2 YFSETQ. The CDR3 runs 18 residues. Trimming removed 0 bases at V and 2 bases at J, with 18 bases between. CDR3 residues: CASSLAPLGQNRNQPQHF. Written as DNA, the CDR3 is TGCGCCAGCAGCTTGGCCCCCCTCGGACAGAACCGCAATCAGCCCCAGCATTTT.

This clonotype was seen more than once but under ten times. V usage is TRBV7-2 and J usage is TRBJ2-5; 7 nucleotides match TRBD2. Trimming took 2 bases from V and 7 from J; bases not matched to a gene: 7. The germline CDR1 and CDR2 sequences are SGHTA and FQGNSA. This CDR3 is built from 14 residues. The CDR3 nucleotides are TGTGCCAGCAGCTTAACACGGGAGGTGCGGACCCAGTACTTC. Translated: CASSLTREVRTQYF.

This clonotype has only a few counts. The genes are TRBV7-9 and TRBJ2-7; weak D call: TRBD1 (5 bases). The V end lost 3 bases, the J end lost 6 bases, and 12 bases lay between the germline ends. The CDR3 spans 13 residues. Germline CDR1 reads SEHNR; CDR2 reads FQNEAQ (reference sequence). This chain's CDR3 is CASSFRAGPEQYF. In nucleotides, the CDR3 is TGTGCCAGCAGCTTTAGGGCAGGGCCCGAGCAGTACTTC.

The chain is built from TRBV7-3 and TRBJ2-3; tentative D call: TRBD2 (5 bases). Trimming cost V 5 bases and J 10 bases, with 16 bases left between them. The CDR3 is 13 amino acids. Germline CDR1 is SGHTA and CDR2 is FQGTGA. CDR3 coding DNA: TGTGCCAGCAGCACCGGAATAGCGAGTCCGCAGTATTTT. Encoded protein: CASSTGIASPQYF.

Concerning this clonotype itself: At one end the junction does not follow the germline gene, possibly because of a read error. V and J are TRBV10-2 and TRBJ2-2; possible D gene TRBD1, 5 bases. Germline CDR1 WSHSY, CDR2 SAAADI. This CDR3 contains 17 residues. Here the CDR3 reads CASSQDPDSANTGELFF. The CDR3 DNA reads TGTGCCAGCAGCCAAGATCCCGACAGCGCGAACACCGGGGAGCTGTTTTTT.

This clonotype was seen many times. The gene calls are TRBV20-1 and TRBJ2-2; 10 positions match TRBD2. In germline, CDR1 is DFQATT, CDR2 SNEGSKA (reference sequence). This CDR3 region has 16 residues. The V gene end was trimmed by 0 bases and the J gene end by 8 bases; junction bases not matched to a gene: 9. CDR3 loop: CSARDAASGRSGELFF. The CDR3 coding sequence is TGCAGTGCTAGAGATGCGGCTAGCGGGAGATCGGGGGAGCTGTTTTTT.

The chain couples TRBV10-3 to TRBJ1-2; D is ambiguous. The CDR3 has 13 amino acids. CDR1 and CDR2 from the germline V gene are ENHRY and SYGVKD. Trimming removed 10 bases at V and 0 bases at J, with 12 bases between. CDR3 nucleotides: TGTGCCACCCACGCCGGGGCTAACTATGGCTACACCTTC. Translated: CATHAGANYGYTF.

Remarks on this clonotype: A much larger clone lies a single base off, so this may be a read error. CDR3 sequence reads: CASSPILQGRAYEQYF. The CDR3 DNA is TGCGCCAGCAGCCCCATTCTTCAGGGCAGGGCCTACGAGCAGTACTTC. The chain is built from TRBV5-1 and TRBJ2-7; tentatively, D is TRBD1 (5 bases). V was pared by 4 bases and J by 2 bases, with 19 bases between. The CDR3 covers 16 residues. Germline CDR1 and CDR2: SGHRS and YFSETQ. Full variable domain (rest looked up from reference TRBV5-1 and TRBJ2-7): KAGVTQTPRYLIKTRGQQVTLSCSPISGHRSVSWYQQTPGQGLQFLFEYFSETQRNKGNFPGRFSGRQFSNSRSEMNVSTLELGDSALYLCASSPILQGRAYEQYFGPGTRLTVT.

Worth noting for this clonotype: This may stem from a read error, because a much larger clone lies one nucleotide away. The chain carries TRBV5-6 and TRBJ1-5; TRBD1 is a possible D gene (5 bases). Trimming removed 0 bases from V and 0 bases from J, with 13 bases in between. This CDR3 is built from 17 residues. The germline V gene encodes CDR1 SGHDT and CDR2 YYEEEE. CDR3: CASSLEGRLHSNQPQHF. In nucleotides, the CDR3 is TGTGCCAGCAGCTTGGAGGGGCGCCTACATAGCAATCAGCCCCAGCATTTT.

Of note for this clonotype: A much larger clone differs by one base, so this may be a read error. The rearrangement joins TRBV7-2 to TRBJ1-4; tentative D call: TRBD1 (5 bases). Germline values: CDR1 SGHTA, CDR2 FQGNSA. The CDR3 extends over 14 amino acids. The CDR3 DNA is TGTGCCAGCAGCCGGGGACTAGCAGGCGGGGAGCTGTGTTTT. It is translated as CASSRGLAGGELCF.

This chain uses TRBV7-2 with TRBJ1-6, with D possibly TRBD1 on 6 matching bases. CDR1 is SGHTA and CDR2 is FQGNSA in the germline V gene. Between the trimmed V and J ends, which lost 1 base and 8 bases, there was a span of 12 bases. CDR3 length equals 15 residues. The CDR3 DNA reads as TGTGCCAGCAGCTTAGTAGGGGGGATCTATTCACCCCTCCACTTT. It specifies CASSLVGGIYSPLHF.

The V and J genes are TRBV7-9 and TRBJ2-7, with TRBD1 matching 7 bases. The length of the CDR3 is 15 residues. CDR1 SEHNR and CDR2 FQNEAQ come from the germline V gene (reference sequence). The ends lost 2 bases at V and 5 bases at J; junction bases unmatched: 9. The CDR3 DNA follows: TGTGCCAGCAGCTTATCAGACAGGGTGGCCCACGAGCAGTACTTC. Protein product: CASSLSDRVAHEQYF.

This clonotype has only a few counts. V and J are TRBV6-1 and TRBJ2-7; 7 bases align to TRBD2. Per germline, CDR1 MNHNS and CDR2 SASEGT. V shed 6 bases, J shed 7 bases, and the junction held 15 bases outside the gene matches. This CDR3 is 15 amino acids long. The DNA of the CDR3 is TGTGCCAGCAGCCCCATGGTGGGGGGGACGGAGGAGCAGTACTTC. Its protein is CASSPMVGGTEEQYF.